The source of this T cell receptor (beta chain) is a study of cytomegalovirus exposure and HLA in healthy donors. Researchers ran the PCR with 60 Vbeta and 13 Jbeta primers. The method was immunoSEQ multiplex PCR; TCRdb's version includes in-frame clones alone and lacks a portion of them. The sample records about 140,000 clones, approximately 79% being singletons. The specimen was PBMCs. The receptor was isolated from a female donor in good health and CMV-seronegative.

This CDR3 reads CASSPLKGQGEEKLFF. The CDR3 DNA sequence: TGTGCCAGCAGCCCTTTAAAAGGACAGGGTGAAGAAAAACTGTTTTTT. This chain connects TRBV7-9 to TRBJ1-4, with 8 bases that match TRBD1. CDR1 SEHNR and CDR2 FQNEAQ come from the germline V gene (reference sequence). This CDR3 spans 16 amino acids. Germline trimming cut 5 bases from V and 8 bases from J; bases unmatched to any gene: 13.